Listed here are 12 T cell receptor beta chains from one sample, sequenced in a study of blood T cell repertoires in COVID-19. Sequencing was performed with immunoSEQ multiplex PCR; in TCRdb, only in-frame clones are kept and a portion is missing. The sample records hundreds of thousands of clones, approximately 80% being singletons. The sequenced sample consisted of peripheral blood. Source of these receptors: a woman of 80 years or more with COVID-19, enrolled during active disease.

The rearrangement links TRBV7-3 to TRBJ2-1; 16 positions agree with TRBD2. The CDR3 consists of 16 residues. Trimming at V came to 4 bases and at J to 9 bases, leaving 6 bases not matched to a gene. The germline gives CDR1 SGHTA, CDR2 FQGTGA. CDR3 sequence reads: CASSSAGLAGGTEQFF. The CDR3 DNA reads TGTGCCAGCAGCTCTGCGGGACTAGCGGGAGGGACTGAGCAGTTCTTC.

Here the CDR3 reads CASSRKGADARYEQYF. The CDR3 DNA sequence: TGTGCCAGCAGCCGGAAGGGGGCGGACGCCCGATACGAGCAGTACTTC. The genes are TRBV6-6 and TRBJ2-7; 7 positions agree with TRBD1. CDR3 length: 16 amino acids. Germline trimming cut 6 bases from V and 4 bases from J; bases unmatched to any gene: 15. Germline CDR1 and CDR2: MNHNY and SVGAGI (reference sequence).

The chain recombines TRBV5-6 with TRBJ2-1, with a tentative D call TRBD1 (5 bases). The CDR3 is 12 amino acids. V was trimmed by 5 bases and J by 15 bases, leaving 18 bases between them. Germline V lookup: CDR1 SGHDT, CDR2 YYEEEE. The CDR3 nucleotides read TGTGCCAGCAGTTGGCAGGGCGCCAAGCCGTTCTTC. Protein product: CASSWQGAKPFF.

The chain uses TRBV12-3 or TRBV12-4 and TRBJ1-2; 8 bases fit TRBD1. There are 13 residues in the CDR3. V lost 5 bases to trimming and J lost 4 bases; unmatched junction nucleotides: 3. The CDR3 DNA follows: TGTGCCAGCAGTGAGGGACAGGCCTATGGCTACACCTTC. Its protein is CASSEGQAYGYTF.

This chain uses TRBV7-9 with TRBJ2-1; a possible D gene is TRBD2 (5 bases). The germline V and J ends were trimmed by 0 bases and 10 bases, with 7 bases remaining between them. The CDR3 has 12 residues. CDR1 is SEHNR and CDR2 is FQNEAQ in the germline V gene (reference sequence). In DNA, the CDR3 is TGTGCCAGCAGCTTAGCGCGGGCGGAGCAGTTCTTC. Its protein product is CASSLARAEQFF.

The chain links TRBV24-1 to TRBJ2-5; D ambiguous. This CDR3 is 13 amino acids long. Germline V gene lookup returns CDR1 KGHDR and CDR2 SFDVKD. Trimming removed 3 bases from V and 5 bases from J, with 9 bases in between. CDR3 amino acids: CATSDPSSETQYF. DNA for the CDR3: TGTGCCACCAGTGATCCAAGCTCGGAGACCCAGTACTTC.

This sequence joins TRBV19 and TRBJ2-2; the D gene is possibly TRBD1 (5 bases). V lost 5 bases, J lost 0 bases, and 10 bases lay in between. CDR1 is LNHDA and CDR2 is SQIVND in the germline V gene (reference sequence). This CDR3 is built from 15 residues. The CDR3 DNA follows: TGTGCCAGTAGTTTTCAGGGCGCGAACACCGGGGAGCTGTTTTTT. It encodes CASSFQGANTGELFF.

The chain combines TRBV6-5 with TRBJ1-3, with a weak D call TRBD1 (5 bases). The CDR3 extends over 15 amino acids. In germline, CDR1 is MNHEY, CDR2 SVGAGI. V lost 10 bases and J lost 0, with 16 bases in between. CDR3: CATRVGSNSGNTIYF. CDR3 nucleotides: TGTGCCACCAGGGTCGGTTCAAACTCTGGAAACACCATATATTTT.

This chain links TRBV2 with TRBJ2-7; perhaps TRBD1 as D (5 bases). CDR3 length: 12 residues. Trimming removed 4 bases at V and 7 bases at J, with 11 bases between. CDR1 and CDR2 (germline): SNHLY, FYNNEI. The CDR3 coding sequence is TGTGCCAGCAGTGGACAGTTGGGAGAGCAGTACTTC. Translating it yields CASSGQLGEQYF.

The V and J genes are TRBV12-5 and TRBJ2-3; D gene unclear. The germline gives CDR1 LGHNT, CDR2 FRNRAP. There are 15 residues in the CDR3. Trimming removed 7 bases from V and 0 bases from J, with 14 bases in between. CDR3 DNA: TGTGCTAGTGCTCTGGAGAGTTCCAGCACAGATACGCAGTATTTT. Translation gives CASALESSSTDTQYF.

This clone came up many times. The chain couples TRBV19 to TRBJ1-2; 8 bases line up with TRBD1. With 4 bases clipped from V and 4 bases from J, the junction kept 8 bases outside the gene matches. Germline-derived CDR1 and CDR2 are LNHDA and SQIVND (reference sequence). This CDR3 is 15 amino acids long. The CDR3 DNA reads as TGTGCCAGTAGTAGAGCACCTACAGGGGGCTATGGCTACACCTTC. Amino acids: CASSRAPTGGYGYTF.

The chain is built from TRBV11-3 and TRBJ1-4; 12 bases are shared with TRBD1. V lost 1 base to trimming and J lost 11 bases; unmatched junction nucleotides: 11. The CDR3 has 17 amino acids. Germline CDR1 is SGHNT and CDR2 is YENEEA. The CDR3 region has the DNA TGTGCCAGCAGCTTAGTACCGGGACAGGGGGCCTCGGGGAAACTGTTTTTT. This codes for CASSLVPGQGASGKLFF. Complete variable domain (other parts from reference TRBV11-3 and TRBJ1-4): EAGVVQSPRYKIIEKKQPVAFWCNPISGHNTLYWYLQNLGQGPELLIRYENEEAVDDSQLPKDRFSAERLKGVDSTLKIQPAELGDSAVYLCASSLVPGQGASGKLFFGSGTQLSVL.